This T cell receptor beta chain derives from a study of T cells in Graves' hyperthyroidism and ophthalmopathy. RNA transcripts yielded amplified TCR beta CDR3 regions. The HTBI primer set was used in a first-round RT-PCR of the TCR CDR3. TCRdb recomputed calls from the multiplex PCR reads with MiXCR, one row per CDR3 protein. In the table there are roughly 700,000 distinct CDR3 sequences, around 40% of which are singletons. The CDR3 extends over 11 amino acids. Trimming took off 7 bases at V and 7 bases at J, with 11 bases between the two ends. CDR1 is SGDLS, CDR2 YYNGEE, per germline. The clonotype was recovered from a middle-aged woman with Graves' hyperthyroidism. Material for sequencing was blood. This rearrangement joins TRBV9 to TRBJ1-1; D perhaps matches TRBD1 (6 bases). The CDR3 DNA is TGTGCCAGCGCAAGGGACATTGAAGCTTTCTTT. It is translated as CASARDIEAFF.